The 29 T cell receptor beta chains below were found in one sample sequenced in a study of blood T cells in healthy people across ages. Sample-barcoded 5' priming and a J-beta primer mix drove a second PCR of about 7 to 12 cycles. TCRdb re-analysed the 5' RACE reads in MiXCR, keeping a single row per CDR3 protein. Of about 1.8 million distinct CDR3 sequences in the sample, 40% to 55% were seen once. The specimen sequenced was blood. Source of these receptors: a woman between 35 and 50 years old in good health.

This chain connects TRBV6-4 to TRBJ1-2, with D uncertain. V shed 3 bases and J shed 5 bases, with 16 bases lying between them. Per the germline V gene, CDR1 is MRHNA and CDR2 is SNTAGT. The CDR3 runs 15 residues. CDR3 region: CASSDSEQPGYGYTF. CDR3 nucleotide sequence: TGTGCCAGCAGTGATTCGGAACAACCGGGGTATGGCTACACCTTC.

To note about this clonotype: The junction shows a germline mismatch at one end, possibly a read error. The chain carries TRBV2 and TRBJ1-4; D possibly corresponds to TRBD1 (5 bases). CDR1 is SNHLY, CDR2 FYNNEI, per germline. The CDR3 consists of 16 residues. In nucleotides, the CDR3 is TGTGCCGGCAGCCCCCCGGGGGAGGGATCTAATGAAAAACTGTTTTTT. It translates to CAGSPPGEGSNEKLFF.

This clonotype was observed a few times. The chain joins TRBV25-1 to TRBJ2-7, with D perhaps matching TRBD1 or TRBD2 (5 bases each). The CDR3 contains 13 residues. In germline, CDR1 is MGHDK, CDR2 SYGVNS. The V and J ends lost 7 bases and 4 bases respectively, with 14 bases between them. This CDR3 is CASTKGTGYEQYF. The DNA for the CDR3 is TGTGCCAGCACCAAAGGGACGGGTTACGAGCAGTACTTC.

The V call is TRBV6-2 or TRBV6-3, the J call TRBJ2-7; no reliable D call. Trimming cost V 6 bases and J 4 bases, with 10 bases left between them. This CDR3 region has 12 residues. Germline CDR1 reads MNHEY; CDR2 reads SVGEGT. The CDR3 DNA is TGTGCCAGCAGCACAAGAGTATACGAGCAGTACTTC. Amino acid sequence: CASSTRVYEQYF.

The CDR3 reads CASSQDPTNEQFF. CDR3 coding DNA: TGCGCCAGCAGCCAAGACCCGACCAATGAGCAGTTCTTC. The chain uses TRBV4-3 and TRBJ2-1; D call uncertain. The germline gives CDR1 LGHNA, CDR2 YSLEER. V was clipped by 0 bases and J by 6 bases, with 6 bases between them. The CDR3 consists of 13 residues.

The chain employs TRBV29-1 and TRBJ2-3; TRBD2 aligns across 7 bases. The germline gives CDR1 SQVTM, CDR2 ANQGSEA. The length of the CDR3 is 14 residues. Unmatched junction bases numbered 3, after V lost 3 bases and J lost 0 bases. This CDR3 is CSVEAGVSTDTQYF. The CDR3, as DNA: TGCAGCGTTGAGGCGGGGGTTAGCACAGATACGCAGTATTTT.

The table lists this clonotype with a few counts. The chain is built from TRBV4-3 and TRBJ2-3; the match to TRBD2 covers 7 bases. J was trimmed by 1 base and V by 0 bases; bases with no gene match: 7. Germline CDR1 is LGHNA and CDR2 is YSLEER. The CDR3 has 17 residues. In DNA, the CDR3 is TGCGCCAGCAGCCAAGAGATTCTAGCGGACGGCACAGATACGCAGTATTTT. Translated, it gives CASSQEILADGTDTQYF.

With respect to this clonotype: A much more abundant neighbour one base away suggests this may be a read error. The CDR3 DNA is TGTGTCACCAGCACTCGGACAGGGCGGGAGACCCAGTACTTC. It specifies CVTSTRTGRETQYF. The chain employs TRBV15 and TRBJ2-5; 8 nucleotides match TRBD1. This CDR3 is built from 14 residues. Germline V gene lookup returns CDR1 LNHNV and CDR2 YYDKDF (reference sequence).

The chain couples TRBV5-1 to TRBJ2-5; a weak D match, TRBD1 (6 bases). The tail of the sequence fits TRBJ2-7 better, so the J call may be wrong. The germline V gene encodes CDR1 SGHRS and CDR2 YFSETQ. The CDR3 totals 14 residues. Written as DNA, the CDR3 is TGCGCCAGCAGCTTGTCGGCAGGGGTATACGAGCAGTACTTC. Amino acids: CASSLSAGVYEQYF.

V is TRBV10-3 and J is TRBJ2-3, with TRBD2 matching over 11 bases. Germline V gene lookup returns CDR1 ENHRY and CDR2 SYGVKD. CDR3 size: 19 residues. With 1 base clipped from V and 3 bases from J, the junction kept 12 bases outside the gene matches. CDR3 protein: CAISEFGLAGGTTTDTQYF. As DNA, the CDR3 is TGTGCCATCAGTGAGTTTGGACTAGCGGGCGGAACAACAACAGATACGCAGTATTTT.

The chain has TRBV7-9 and TRBJ2-1, with 11 bases lining up with TRBD1. This CDR3 spans 15 amino acids. The germline V gene encodes CDR1 SEHNR and CDR2 FQNEAQ (reference sequence). J gave up 8 bases and V 5 bases, and 8 bases lay outside the gene matches. Here the CDR3 reads CASSDPGQGVYEQFF. CDR3 sequence (DNA): TGTGCCAGCAGCGACCCGGGACAGGGGGTGTATGAGCAGTTCTTC.

The chain has TRBV5-1 and TRBJ2-5; 7 nucleotides align to TRBD2. J gave up 9 bases and V 4 bases, and 6 bases lay outside the gene matches. This CDR3 is built from 12 residues. Germline assignment: CDR1 SGHRS and CDR2 YFSETQ. The CDR3 reads CASSLAGESQYF. DNA for the CDR3: TGCGCCAGCAGCCTTGCGGGGGAGTCCCAGTACTTC. Full variable domain (rest looked up from reference TRBV5-1 and TRBJ2-5): KAGVTQTPRYLIKTRGQQVTLSCSPISGHRSVSWYQQTPGQGLQFLFEYFSETQRNKGNFPGRFSGRQFSNSRSEMNVSTLELGDSALYLCASSLAGESQYFGPGTRLLVL.

V is TRBV18 and J is TRBJ2-5; 7 nucleotides agree with TRBD1. Germline CDR1 KGHSH, CDR2 LQKENI. The V segment lost 4 bases and the J segment 5 bases; nucleotides outside the gene matches: 4. This CDR3 is built from 13 residues. CDR3 residues: CASSLQQGETQYF. CDR3 nucleotides: TGTGCCAGCTCACTCCAACAGGGGGAGACCCAGTACTTC.

This chain joins TRBV27 and TRBJ2-7, with 7 bases fitting TRBD1. Judging by the DNA end, TRBJ2-5 fits better; the J call may be wrong. This CDR3 has 15 residues. Germline V gives CDR1 MNHEY, CDR2 SMNVEV (reference sequence). Here the CDR3 DNA reads TGTGCCAGCAGTCTACAGGGGTTCGTGGGAGAGACCCAGTACTTC. It yields the protein CASSLQGFVGETQYF.

Details on this clonotype: The junction and the germline gene differ at one end; a read error may be behind it. The chain employs TRBV27 and TRBJ2-2, with 9 nucleotides matching TRBD2. CDR1 and CDR2 (germline): MNHEY, SMNVEV (reference sequence). This CDR3 has 16 residues. DNA of the CDR3: TGTGCCAACAGTGCTTCTAGCGGGGAACTCACCGGGGAGCTGTTTTTT. Protein product: CANSASSGELTGELFF.

The V and J genes are TRBV7-9 and TRBJ1-1; the D is unclear. Looked up from germline, CDR1 is SEHNR and CDR2 is FQNEAQ (reference sequence). This CDR3 region has 11 residues. V lost 1 base and J 11 bases, leaving 8 bases between the germline ends. CDR3 DNA sequence: TGTGCCAGCAGCTTAGGGCCGAATGCTTTCTTT. It is translated as CASSLGPNAFF.

V gene TRBV10-3 combines with J gene TRBJ2-5; 10 bases align to TRBD1. The junction had 7 bases not matched to a gene; V was cut back by 6 bases and J by 3 bases. The CDR3 spans 15 residues. The germline CDR1 and CDR2 sequences are ENHRY and SYGVKD. This CDR3 is CAISDSTGGKETQYF. The CDR3 DNA reads TGTGCCATCAGCGACTCGACAGGGGGCAAAGAGACCCAGTACTTC.

This clonotype was counted between two and nine times. This chain connects TRBV20-1 to TRBJ2-7; 7 positions agree with TRBD1. This CDR3 is built from 14 residues. Looked up from germline, CDR1 is DFQATT and CDR2 is SNEGSKA (reference sequence). With 3 bases clipped from V and 2 bases from J, the junction kept 7 bases outside the gene matches. The CDR3 loop is CSARYDRATYEQYF. The CDR3 nucleotides are TGCAGTGCTAGGTACGACAGGGCTACCTACGAGCAGTACTTC.

V gene TRBV11-2 combines with J gene TRBJ2-6; unclear D gene. The CDR3 is made up of 15 amino acids. The germline V and J ends were trimmed by 3 bases and 1 base, with 7 bases remaining between them. CDR1 SGHAT and CDR2 FQNNGV come from the germline V gene. CDR3 sequence (DNA): TGTGCCAGCAGCTTTATTGAGTCTGGGGCCAACGTCCTGACTTTC. This codes for CASSFIESGANVLTF.

A few counts support this clonotype. The DNA for the CDR3 is TGCGCCAGCAGCCATACGGGCGGCTACACCTTC. This encodes CASSHTGGYTF. The chain recombines TRBV4-3 with TRBJ1-2; unclear D gene. Trimming cost V 3 bases and J 8 bases, with 7 bases left between them. The germline V gene has CDR1 LGHNA and CDR2 YSLEER. This CDR3 region has 11 residues.

The chain is built from TRBV12-3 or TRBV12-4 and TRBJ2-1; D not resolved. CDR3 length equals 12 residues. Deletions cut 3 bases from V and 7 bases from J, with 7 bases between. The CDR3, as DNA: TGTGCCAGCAGTTTTGCGAGGAATGAGCAGTTCTTC. It codes for CASSFARNEQFF.

CDR3 protein: CASSWEGGRGNEQFF. DNA of the CDR3: TGTGCCAGCAGTTGGGAGGGGGGCCGGGGCAATGAGCAGTTCTTC. The chain has TRBV6-5 and TRBJ2-1; a weak D match, TRBD2 (7 bases). The V end was cut by 4 bases, the J end by 6 bases, with 16 bases between. CDR3 size: 15 residues. Germline CDR1 and CDR2: MNHEY and SVGAGI.

The J gene is TRBJ2-1, the V gene TRBV2; TRBD2 might be the D (5 bases). Trimming pared 1 base from V and 0 bases from J, leaving 16 bases between. This CDR3 is 18 amino acids long. The germline gives CDR1 SNHLY, CDR2 FYNNEI. The CDR3 spells CASSEEVDWQSSYNEQFF. In DNA, the CDR3 is TGTGCCAGCAGTGAAGAAGTGGACTGGCAGAGCTCCTACAATGAGCAGTTCTTC.

The V and J genes are TRBV6-5 and TRBJ1-2; D may be TRBD1 (6 bases). CDR1 and CDR2 from the germline V gene are MNHEY and SVGAGI. The CDR3 covers 12 residues. V lost 6 bases and J 5 bases, leaving 10 bases between the germline ends. CDR3 amino acids: CASRGQKYGYTF. CDR3 sequence (DNA): TGTGCCAGCAGAGGACAGAAATATGGCTACACCTTC.

V and J are TRBV20-1 and TRBJ2-5; TRBD1 aligns across 7 bases. The CDR3 covers 13 residues. V shed 6 bases, J shed 4 bases, and the junction held 8 bases outside the gene matches. CDR1 and CDR2 from the germline V gene are DFQATT and SNEGSKA (reference sequence). The chain's CDR3 is CSAAGTVRETQYF. The CDR3 region has the DNA TGCAGTGCGGCTGGGACAGTACGAGAGACCCAGTACTTC.

The chain couples TRBV5-1 to TRBJ2-7, with D maybe TRBD1 (5 bases). The length of the CDR3 is 17 residues. The V end was cut by 0 bases, the J end by 0 bases, with 16 bases between. Germline V gives CDR1 SGHRS, CDR2 YFSETQ. The CDR3 here is CASSLAIQDNPSYEQYF. CDR3 nucleotide sequence: TGCGCCAGCAGCTTGGCCATCCAGGACAACCCCTCCTACGAGCAGTACTTC. Drawing the rest from reference TRBV5-1 and TRBJ2-7, the complete variable domain is KAGVTQTPRYLIKTRGQQVTLSCSPISGHRSVSWYQQTPGQGLQFLFEYFSETQRNKGNFPGRFSGRQFSNSRSEMNVSTLELGDSALYLCASSLAIQDNPSYEQYFGPGTRLTVT.

V usage is TRBV20-1 and J usage is TRBJ2-1, with D perhaps TRBD2 (5 bases). Looked up from germline, CDR1 is DFQATT and CDR2 is SNEGSKA (reference sequence). V was trimmed by 5 bases and J by 9 bases, leaving 11 bases between them. The CDR3 is made up of 11 amino acids. CDR3 residues: CSAWGVGEQFF. The CDR3 nucleotides are TGCAGTGCTTGGGGAGTTGGTGAGCAGTTCTTC.

About this clonotype itself: At one end the junction does not follow the germline gene, possibly because of a read error. This chain links TRBV7-3 with TRBJ2-3, with TRBD2 matching 13 bases. Germline CDR1 SGHTA, CDR2 FQGTGA. The CDR3 length is 18 residues. CDR3 sequence: CAGSLLGTSGANTDTQYF. The DNA for the CDR3 is TGTGCCGGCAGCTTATTGGGGACTAGCGGGGCGAACACAGATACGCAGTATTTT.

The genes are TRBV10-3 and TRBJ2-3; D possibly corresponds to TRBD2 (6 bases). Germline V CDR1 and CDR2: ENHRY, SYGVKD. The CDR3 is 16 residues long. V was cut by 3 bases and J by 1 base, with 14 bases left in between. This chain's CDR3 is CAISDRGMLGTDTQYF. In nucleotides, the CDR3 is TGTGCCATCAGTGATCGGGGGATGCTGGGCACAGATACGCAGTATTTT.